One sample yielded the 14 T cell receptor beta chains listed below, sequenced in a study of T cell responses to AZD1222 COVID-19 vaccine. TCRdb keeps only in-frame clones here, not all; method: immunoSEQ multiplex PCR. Counted here are roughly 76,000 clones, around 86% occurring once; the ten biggest clones make up more than 2%. Sample: peripheral blood, taken on day 0 of AZD1222 vaccination. The receptor set was obtained from an adult in good health.

The J gene is TRBJ1-1, the V gene TRBV7-6; 7 bases are a match to TRBD1. V lost 5 bases, J lost 4 bases, and 4 bases stayed unmatched. CDR3 length: 13 residues. Germline lookup yields CDR1 SGHVS and CDR2 FNYEAQ. CDR3 protein: CASSPRGGTEAFF. DNA for the CDR3: TGTGCCAGCAGCCCCAGGGGGGGCACTGAAGCTTTCTTT.

The gene calls are TRBV19 and TRBJ2-1; D unresolved. The V end lost 5 bases, the J end lost 8 bases, and 7 bases lay between the germline ends. The CDR3 is 11 amino acids. The V gene's germline CDR1 is LNHDA and CDR2 SQIVND (reference sequence). The CDR3 nucleotides read TGTGCCAGTAGTGAAGCTGATGAGCAGTTCTTC. Its translation: CASSEADEQFF.

The chain has TRBV7-9 and TRBJ2-7, with 13 nucleotides matching TRBD2. CDR1 and CDR2 (germline): SEHNR, FQNEAQ (reference sequence). The CDR3 is 18 residues long. The trim removed 2 bases at V and 4 bases at J, leaving 11 bases unmatched. In DNA, the CDR3 is TGTGCCAGCAGCTTAAGGGACGGAAGGACTAGCGGGAGATACGAGCAGTACTTC. Residues: CASSLRDGRTSGRYEQYF.

V gene TRBV5-6 combines with J gene TRBJ1-6, with D possibly being TRBD1 (6 bases). Germline CDR1 reads SGHDT; CDR2 reads YYEEEE. V was clipped by 4 bases and J by 6 bases, with 14 bases between them. CDR3 length: 15 amino acids. DNA of the CDR3: TGTGCCAGCAGCCGCTGGGGGGGCGCTAATTCACCCCTCCACTTT. Translating gives CASSRWGGANSPLHF. Full variable domain (outside the CDR3, taken from reference TRBV5-6 and TRBJ1-6): DAGVTQSPTHLIKTRGQQVTLRCSPKSGHDTVSWYQQALGQGPQFIFQYYEEEERQRGNFPDRFSGHQFPNYSSELNVNALLLGDSALYLCASSRWGGANSPLHFGNGTRLTVT.

This clone was seen once. CDR3 region: CASSPQGFTDTQYF. The CDR3 DNA reads as TGTGCCAGCAGCCCTCAGGGCTTCACAGATACGCAGTATTTT. The rearrangement links TRBV27 to TRBJ2-3; D is possibly TRBD1 (5 bases). Germline CDR1 MNHEY, CDR2 SMNVEV (reference sequence). This CDR3 spans 14 amino acids. V lost 6 bases to trimming and J lost 2 bases, with 12 bases between them.

This sequence joins TRBV6-2 or TRBV6-3 and TRBJ2-1, with 9 bases aligning to TRBD2. Germline V gene sequence: CDR1 MNHEY, CDR2 SVGEGT. V shed 3 bases, J shed 6 bases, and the junction held 6 bases outside the gene matches. This CDR3 region has 15 residues. As DNA, the CDR3 is TGTGCCAGCAGTTATATTAGCGGGAGAGGCAATGAGCAGTTCTTC. This sequence encodes CASSYISGRGNEQFF.

The rearrangement links TRBV28 to TRBJ2-5, with TRBD1 matching 7 bases. Germline-derived CDR1 and CDR2 are MDHEN and SYDVKM. V shed 2 bases, J shed 4 bases, and the junction held 4 bases outside the gene matches. This CDR3 has 14 amino acids. The CDR3 loop reads CASSLARDRETQYF. The DNA for the CDR3 is TGTGCCAGCAGTTTAGCCAGGGACAGAGAGACCCAGTACTTC.

The J gene is TRBJ2-6, the V gene TRBV4-1, with a tentative D call TRBD1 (6 bases). Germline CDR1 MGHRA, CDR2 YSYEKL. There are 15 residues in the CDR3. Trimming pared 3 bases from V and 3 bases from J, leaving 9 bases between. CDR3: CASSQVQGGANVLTF. The CDR3 nucleotides read TGCGCCAGCAGCCAGGTACAGGGTGGGGCCAACGTCCTGACTTTC.

The V and J genes are TRBV30 and TRBJ1-4; D is unclear. The CDR3 has 14 amino acids. Trimming shortened V by 0 bases and J by 6 bases, and 11 bases separated the two germline ends. From germline, CDR1 is GTSNPN and CDR2 SVGIG (reference sequence). This CDR3 is CAWSVTTWDEKLFF. The CDR3 DNA follows: TGTGCCTGGAGTGTAACGACATGGGATGAAAAACTGTTTTTT.

The chain joins TRBV7-9 to TRBJ1-5; 12 bases are shared with TRBD1. Germline assignment: CDR1 SEHNR and CDR2 FQNEAQ (reference sequence). The CDR3 is 15 amino acids. V lost 4 bases and J lost 6; bases outside the gene matches: 4. CDR3 sequence reads: CASSWGQGAGQPQHF. CDR3 DNA sequence: TGTGCCAGCAGCTGGGGACAGGGGGCAGGTCAGCCCCAGCATTTT. The entire variable domain, with the rest obtained from reference TRBV7-9 and TRBJ1-5, is as follows: DTGVSQNPRHKITKRGQNVTFRCDPISEHNRLYWYRQTLGQGPEFLTYFQNEAQLEKSRLLSDRFSAERPKGSFSTLEIQRTEQGDSAMYLCASSWGQGAGQPQHFGDGTRLSIL.

The chain links TRBV28 to TRBJ1-4; 7 bases agree with TRBD1. CDR3 length: 12 amino acids. CDR1 is MDHEN and CDR2 is SYDVKM in the germline V gene. Trimming took 7 bases from V and 5 from J; bases not matched to a gene: 1. This CDR3 reads CASKQGNEKLFF. The CDR3 bases are TGTGCCAGCAAACAGGGGAATGAAAAACTGTTTTTT.

The chain employs TRBV7-3 and TRBJ1-4; D gene ambiguous. V lost 0 bases and J 8 bases, leaving 13 bases between the germline ends. Per germline, CDR1 SGHTA and CDR2 FQGTGA. The CDR3 contains 15 residues. The CDR3 region has the DNA TGTGCCAGCAGCTTAACGGGCCAGAAAGGGGAAAAACTGTTTTTT. Translation: CASSLTGQKGEKLFF.

The V and J genes are TRBV28 and TRBJ1-1, with a weak D call TRBD1 (6 bases). Germline V gives CDR1 MDHEN, CDR2 SYDVKM. With 8 bases removed from V and 1 base from J, the gap between germline ends came to 14 bases. The CDR3 has 14 amino acids. The CDR3 bases are TGTGCCAGCGGAGTGACAGGAACGAACACTGAAGCTTTCTTT. Encoded protein: CASGVTGTNTEAFF.

The chain is built from TRBV9 and TRBJ1-2; D ambiguous. V lost 1 base to trimming and J lost 2 bases, with 9 bases between them. Per germline, CDR1 SGDLS and CDR2 YYNGEE. The CDR3 spans 14 residues. The CDR3 loop is CASSVKGNNYGYTF. In DNA, the CDR3 is TGTGCCAGCAGCGTAAAAGGAAACAACTATGGCTACACCTTC.